Listed below are T cell receptor beta chains from one sample, sequenced in a study of technical replicates of blood from a handful of donors. Repertoires were generated with immunoSEQ multiplex PCR, while TCRdb's copy carries only in-frame clones and drops some. Of more than 65,000 clones detected, 95% to 97% appear once; the ten largest clones hold under 0.2%. The sequencing input was T cells isolated from PBMCs. All receptors come from a human donor in good health. CDR3s include the opening cysteine and the closing phenylalanine or tryptophan. The order of the fields is V gene, J gene, D gene, clone size, CDR3 DNA, CDR3 protein. The D gene is left open where the match is weak. Clone size, where shown, is once, few, many, or a class for clones that have expanded.

TRBV7-9,TRBJ2-7,.,.,TGTGCCAGCCAGATAGGAGCCTACGAGCAGTACTTC,CASQIGAYEQYF
TRBV10-3,TRBJ1-1,.,.,TGTGCCATCAGTGCAATTAGGGAGGACACTGAAGCTTTCTTT,CAISAIREDTEAFF
TRBV13,TRBJ1-2,.,.,TGTGCCAGCAGCTTAGTATCTTGGGGCGAGAGCTATGGCTACACCTTC,CASSLVSWGESYGYTF
TRBV7-9,TRBJ1-2,TRBD1,.,TGTGCCAGCAGCTTAGTACAGGGGAATGGCTACACCTTC,CASSLVQGNGYTF
TRBV11-2,TRBJ2-5,TRBD2,.,TGTGCCAGCAACCTCCGGGACGTAGCGGGGAGGGAGACCCAGTACTTC,CASNLRDVAGRETQYF
TRBV6-6,TRBJ1-2,.,.,TGTGCCAGCACCTTTGGGGCGGGAGTTGGCTACACCTTC,CASTFGAGVGYTF
TRBV14,TRBJ1-1,.,.,TGTGCCAGCTTTCTCGCAGGGGACATGAACACTGAAGCTTTCTTT,CASFLAGDMNTEAFF
TRBV20-1,TRBJ2-7,.,.,TGCAGTGCTAGAACGGCCTACGAGCAGTACTTC,CSARTAYEQYF
TRBV4-1,TRBJ1-5,TRBD1,.,TGCGCCAGCAGCCAAGTGGGCAGGGGGCGTTACAATCAGCCCCAGCATTTT,CASSQVGRGRYNQPQHF
TRBV6-6,TRBJ1-5,.,once,TGTGCCAGCAGTTCCTACAGAAGCAGCAATCAGCCCCAGCATTTT,CASSSYRSSNQPQHF
TRBV5-1,TRBJ2-7,.,.,TGCGCCAGCAGCTTTGAACTGGGCCCGAGCTCCTACGAGCAGTACTTC,CASSFELGPSSYEQYF
TRBV19,TRBJ1-4,TRBD1,.,TGTGCCAGTAGTATTTTTGGGACAGGTTATGAAAAACTGTTTTTT,CASSIFGTGYEKLFF
TRBV5-1,TRBJ1-6,TRBD1,.,TGCGCCAGCAGCCCATGGGACAGGGCTGATAATTCACCCCTCCACTTT,CASSPWDRADNSPLHF
TRBV7-2,TRBJ2-2,.,.,TGTGCCAGCAGCTTCGGGGGACTGTCTGCCGGGGAGCTGTTTTTT,CASSFGGLSAGELFF
TRBV6-1,TRBJ1-5,.,.,TGTGCCATCACCCAGGGTCCGGGCAATCAGCCCCAGCATTTT,CAITQGPGNQPQHF
TRBV30,TRBJ1-1,.,.,TGTGCCTGGGAAAGGGGGTTGAACACTGAAGCTTTCTTT,CAWERGLNTEAFF
TRBV6-5,TRBJ2-2,.,.,TGTGCCAGCAGTTACGCACAGCGGTTTAACACCGGGGAGCTGTTTTTT,CASSYAQRFNTGELFF
TRBV5-6,TRBJ2-3,TRBD2,.,TGTGCCAGCAGCCCCTTCGCGGGAGGGCCAGATACGCAGTATTTT,CASSPFAGGPDTQYF
TRBV19,TRBJ1-5,.,.,TGTGCCAGTAGAATGGAGGGGCGGGACTTTAACAATCAGCCCCAGCATTTT,CASRMEGRDFNNQPQHF
TRBV27,TRBJ2-7,TRBD2,.,TGTGCCAGCAGTTTCAGTCTAGCGGGGAGTAGGTACGAGCAGTACTTC,CASSFSLAGSRYEQYF
TRBV5-1,TRBJ2-5,TRBD1,.,TGCGCCAGCAGCGCTGGGACAGGTCGTGAGACCCAGTACTTC,CASSAGTGRETQYF
TRBV25-1,TRBJ1-2,TRBD1,.,TGTGCCAGCAGTGGGTGGGACAGAAACTATGGCTACACCTTC,CASSGWDRNYGYTF
TRBV28,TRBJ1-2,.,once,TGTGCCAGCAGTCAGGGTCACTATGGCTACACCTTC,CASSQGHYGYTF
TRBV13,TRBJ2-7,TRBD2,.,TGTGCCAGCAGCGACCGGACTAGCGGGAGGCACGAGCAGTACTTC,CASSDRTSGRHEQYF
TRBV7-3,TRBJ2-7,TRBD1,once,TGTGCCAGCAGCGCCCCCCTCCGGGACAGGTATTACGAGCAGTACTTC,CASSAPLRDRYYEQYF
TRBV19,TRBJ2-5,TRBD1,.,TGTGCCAGTAGTATGGGACAGAGAACACAAGAGACCCAGTACTTC,CASSMGQRTQETQYF
TRBV10-2,TRBJ2-7,TRBD2,.,TGCGCCAGCAGTGTTGCGGGAGGTCCCGAGCAGTACTTC,CASSVAGGPEQYF
TRBV7-6,TRBJ1-5,.,few,TGTGCCAGCAGCTCGACGCGGGTTGGGCCCCAGCATTTT,CASSSTRVGPQHF
TRBV23-1,TRBJ2-4,.,.,TGCGCCAGCAGTCCACAGCTGGACAAAAACATTCAGTACTTC,CASSPQLDKNIQYF
TRBV15,TRBJ1-1,.,.,TGTGCCACGGTACAGAACACTGAAGCTTTCTTT,CATVQNTEAFF